Listed below are T cell receptor beta chains from one sample, sequenced in a study of regulatory T cells in long-lasting Graves disease. TCRdb re-called the multiplex PCR reads through MiXCR, storing one row per CDR3 protein. This repertoire shows roughly 400,000 distinct CDR3 sequences, more than 20% found once; its top ten account for less than 25%. The sample was peripheral blood mononuclear cells (PBMCs), taken when the disease was refractory, from a patient treated with antithyroid drugs. Every receptor here comes from a female donor with Graves disease. CDR3s include the opening cysteine and the closing phenylalanine or tryptophan. Each record gives: V gene, clone size, D gene, J gene, CDR3 DNA, CDR3 protein. D genes are given only for firm matches. Clone size is given for some rows only: seen once, a few or many times, or a class if the clone is expanded.

v_call: TRBV19; clone_size: NA; d_call: NA; j_call: TRBJ1-6; cdr3_nt: TGTGCCAGTAGCCCAGTGCCCCGTTCACCCCTCCACTTT; cdr3_aa: CASSPVPRSPLHF
v_call: TRBV6-2/TRBV6-3; clone_size: NA; d_call: NA; j_call: TRBJ2-1; cdr3_nt: TGTGCCAGCAGGGGAAGGGGGGCGTCCTACAATGAGCAGTTCTTC; cdr3_aa: CASRGRGASYNEQFF
v_call: TRBV30; clone_size: NA; d_call: NA; j_call: TRBJ2-7; cdr3_nt: TGTGCCTGGAGTCCCCGGTACGAAGGGGCATACGAGCAGTACTTC; cdr3_aa: CAWSPRYEGAYEQYF
v_call: TRBV20-1; clone_size: many; d_call: NA; j_call: TRBJ2-5; cdr3_nt: TGCAGTGCCAACGTCGGAAGGGGGGAGACCCAGTACTTC; cdr3_aa: CSANVGRGETQYF
v_call: TRBV7-2; clone_size: many; d_call: TRBD2; j_call: TRBJ2-5; cdr3_nt: TGTGCCAGCAGCACCTTTAGCGGGAGCCGGGAGACCCAGTACTTC; cdr3_aa: CASSTFSGSRETQYF
v_call: TRBV28; clone_size: many; d_call: TRBD2; j_call: TRBJ2-5; cdr3_nt: TGTGCCAGCAGTCTAGCGGGCCCACAAGAGACCCAGTACTTC; cdr3_aa: CASSLAGPQETQYF
v_call: TRBV15; clone_size: NA; d_call: NA; j_call: TRBJ2-3; cdr3_nt: TGTGCCACCAGCAGAGCAGGGCGGGGCCGCACAGATACGCAGTATTTT; cdr3_aa: CATSRAGRGRTDTQYF
v_call: TRBV6-5; clone_size: few; d_call: NA; j_call: TRBJ1-2; cdr3_nt: TGTGCCAGCAGTTACCGTGGAGGGACTGGCCCGGGAAAGGGCTACACCTTC; cdr3_aa: CASSYRGGTGPGKGYTF
v_call: TRBV16; clone_size: few; d_call: NA; j_call: TRBJ2-7; cdr3_nt: TGTGCCAGCAGCCAATCCAGGGTCACCTACGAGCAGTACTTC; cdr3_aa: CASSQSRVTYEQYF
v_call: TRBV6-1; clone_size: many; d_call: TRBD1; j_call: TRBJ2-7; cdr3_nt: TGTGCCAGTCATTCCGGGACAGGGGGCCCCTACGAGCAGTACTTC; cdr3_aa: CASHSGTGGPYEQYF
v_call: TRBV19; clone_size: few; d_call: TRBD1; j_call: TRBJ2-6; cdr3_nt: TGTGCCAGTACTAAAAGGGGAGACAGGGGCGTTTCCTCTGGGGCCAACGTCCTGACTTTC; cdr3_aa: CASTKRGDRGVSSGANVLTF
v_call: TRBV18; clone_size: NA; d_call: NA; j_call: TRBJ1-2; cdr3_nt: TGTGCCAGCTCACCACTCCGGACTGATGGCTACACCTTC; cdr3_aa: CASSPLRTDGYTF
v_call: TRBV5-1; clone_size: few; d_call: TRBD2; j_call: TRBJ2-1; cdr3_nt: TGCGCCAGCAGCTTGTCTAGCGGGATGTCCTACAATGAGCAGTTCTTC; cdr3_aa: CASSLSSGMSYNEQFF
v_call: TRBV6-2/TRBV6-3; clone_size: many; d_call: NA; j_call: TRBJ1-1; cdr3_nt: TGTGCCAGCAGTTACTATCTCGGCAGGGGCCCTGAAGCTTTCTTT; cdr3_aa: CASSYYLGRGPEAFF
v_call: TRBV5-6; clone_size: NA; d_call: NA; j_call: TRBJ1-4; cdr3_nt: TGTGCCAGCAGTTGGGCATTCTCGGGGGAAAAACTGTTTTTT; cdr3_aa: CASSWAFSGEKLFF
v_call: TRBV4-3; clone_size: NA; d_call: TRBD2; j_call: TRBJ2-1; cdr3_nt: TGCGCCAGCAGCCAAGCGTCTAGCGGGAGGGCGTTAAATGAGCAGTTCTTC; cdr3_aa: CASSQASSGRALNEQFF
v_call: TRBV19; clone_size: NA; d_call: NA; j_call: TRBJ2-5; cdr3_nt: TGTGCCAGTAGTCCCGGGCCGACAGTACAGTACCAAGAGACCCAGTACTTC; cdr3_aa: CASSPGPTVQYQETQYF